Listed here are 27 T cell receptor beta chains from one sample, sequenced in a study of neurological immune-mediated disorders. This sample's time point: longitudinal time-point 2. TCRdb used MiXCR to reprocess the 5' RACE reads, holding one entry per CDR3 protein. The table records roughly 49,000 distinct CDR3 sequences, 13% of them present only once. Sequencing was performed on PBMCs. These receptors came from a male donor with HTLV-1-associated myelopathy (HAM/TSP).

As concerns this clonotype: One end of the junction does not line up with germline, which may come from a read error. The chain couples TRBV5-1 to TRBJ1-1; D uncertain. Germline V gene data show CDR1 as SGHRS and CDR2 as YFSETQ. The CDR3 runs 15 residues. Written as DNA, the CDR3 is TGTGCCAGCAGCTTGACCCCGGGGATGAACACTGAAGCTTTCTTT. Translated, it gives CASSLTPGMNTEAFF. The full variable domain, in which reference TRBV5-1 and TRBJ1-1 provide the parts outside the CDR3, is KAGVTQTPRYLIKTRGQQVTLSCSPISGHRSVSWYQQTPGQGLQFLFEYFSETQRNKGNFPGRFSGRQFSNSRSEMNVSTLELGDSALYLCASSLTPGMNTEAFFGQGTRLTVV.

This clonotype has more than one count but fewer than ten. This rearrangement joins TRBV6-6 to TRBJ1-2; TRBD1 agrees at 7 bases. Germline V gene data show CDR1 as MNHNY and CDR2 as SVGAGI (reference sequence). This CDR3 contains 15 residues. With V trimmed by 2 bases and J by 0 bases, 3 bases remained unmatched. The CDR3 spells CASSYIQGTNYGYTF. DNA of the CDR3: TGTGCCAGCAGTTACATACAGGGGACTAACTATGGCTACACCTTC.

This clonotype came up many times. The chain links TRBV20-1 to TRBJ1-1; D ambiguous. The germline V and J ends were trimmed by 0 bases and 1 base, with 9 bases remaining between them. Germline-derived CDR1 and CDR2 are DFQATT and SNEGSKA (reference sequence). The length of the CDR3 is 14 residues. CDR3 residues: CSAREAVKNTEAFF. The CDR3 bases are TGCAGTGCTAGAGAGGCAGTTAAGAACACTGAAGCTTTCTTT.

This clonotype was seen ten or more times. The chain links TRBV6-6 to TRBJ1-6; D call uncertain. Germline V gene data show CDR1 as MNHNY and CDR2 as SVGAGI (reference sequence). Trimming pared 11 bases from V and 0 bases from J, leaving 17 bases between. The CDR3 has 16 amino acids. CDR3 protein: CAGSTPTGSYNSPLHF. Written as DNA, the CDR3 is TGTGCCGGCTCTACCCCCACGGGCTCCTATAATTCACCCCTCCACTTT.

Ten or more counts support this clonotype. The genes are TRBV5-1 and TRBJ2-3; TRBD2 matches 10 bases. CDR3 size: 14 residues. With 2 bases clipped from V and 9 bases from J, the junction kept 6 bases outside the gene matches. Per germline, CDR1 SGHRS and CDR2 YFSETQ. CDR3 DNA sequence: TGCGCCAGCAGCTTAGCGGGGGGGCGGCAGACGCAGTATTTT. This codes for CASSLAGGRQTQYF.

This clonotype has ten or more counts. The chain has TRBV20-1 and TRBJ1-5; possibly TRBD1 for D (5 bases). The CDR3 is 13 residues long. Trimming removed 3 bases from V and 2 bases from J, with 8 bases in between. CDR1 is DFQATT, CDR2 SNEGSKA, per germline (reference sequence). CDR3 DNA sequence: TGCAGTGCTAGGAGGGGACGCAATCAGCCCCAGCATTTT. Residues: CSARRGRNQPQHF.

Comments on this clonotype: Being one base from a much bigger clone, this may be a read error. J is TRBJ2-3 and V is TRBV4-3, with 11 positions matching TRBD2. This CDR3 spans 15 amino acids. Trimming took 5 bases from V and 5 from J; bases not matched to a gene: 6. Germline V gives CDR1 LGHNA, CDR2 YSLEER. The CDR3 region is CASSSLAGVQDTQYF. The CDR3 coding sequence is TGCGCCAGCAGCTCACTAGCGGGGGTGCAAGATACGCAGTATTTT.

This clonotype appeared many times. CDR3 residues: CASSLGQDTGELFF. Here the CDR3 DNA reads TGCGCCAGCAGCTTAGGACAGGACACCGGGGAGCTGTTTTTT. The chain carries TRBV5-1 and TRBJ2-2; the match to TRBD1 covers 7 bases. The CDR3 consists of 14 residues. The junction had 1 base not matched to a gene; V was cut back by 2 bases and J by 3 bases. Germline CDR1 is SGHRS and CDR2 is YFSETQ.

This clonotype was observed many times. The chain couples TRBV20-1 to TRBJ1-5; D uncertain. The CDR3 is 13 residues long. Trimming cost V 0 bases and J 9 bases, with 12 bases left between them. Germline lookup yields CDR1 DFQATT and CDR2 SNEGSKA (reference sequence). CDR3 amino acids: CSARDSVPGPQHF. The DNA for the CDR3 is TGCAGTGCTAGAGATTCGGTGCCAGGGCCCCAGCATTTT.

This clonotype was seen at least ten times. The chain is built from TRBV4-3 and TRBJ2-3, with 8 bases matching TRBD1. The CDR3 is made up of 16 amino acids. The trim removed 3 bases at V and 6 bases at J, leaving 11 bases unmatched. Germline loops: CDR1 LGHNA, CDR2 YSLEER. For the CDR3, the DNA is TGCGCCAGCAGCCAGGCTCCAGGGGGCTTGTCGGATACGCAGTATTTT. This translates into CASSQAPGGLSDTQYF.

This clonotype showed up many times. The genes are TRBV12-3 or TRBV12-4 and TRBJ1-2, with 8 bases matching TRBD1. This CDR3 contains 17 residues. V shed 4 bases, J shed 4 bases, and the junction held 14 bases outside the gene matches. The CDR3: CASSWRTGPSRSYGYTF. In nucleotides, the CDR3 is TGTGCCAGCAGTTGGAGGACAGGGCCCTCTCGAAGCTATGGCTACACCTTC.

This clonotype was detected many times. This chain connects TRBV20-1 to TRBJ2-7, with D perhaps given as TRBD1 or TRBD2 (6 bases each). Per the germline V gene, CDR1 is DFQATT and CDR2 is SNEGSKA (reference sequence). CDR3 length equals 14 residues. V was shortened by 0 bases and J by 4 bases, with 13 bases between the two germline ends. The CDR3 loop reads CSARDRRGQYEQYF. The CDR3 DNA follows: TGCAGTGCTAGAGATCGTCGGGGGCAGTACGAGCAGTACTTC.

In its sample, this clonotype was seen many times. This chain joins TRBV5-1 and TRBJ2-1, with TRBD2 identical over 7 bases. The V gene's germline CDR1 is SGHRS and CDR2 YFSETQ. The CDR3 length is 14 residues. Losses at the gene ends were 8 bases for V and 7 bases for J; bases not matched to a gene: 12. The CDR3 protein is CASGRGVTKNEQFF. The CDR3 bases are TGCGCCAGTGGCCGGGGGGTTACAAAGAATGAGCAGTTCTTC.

This clonotype was picked up many times. The chain couples TRBV20-1 to TRBJ1-6; 9 bases are shared with TRBD1. J lost 0 bases, V lost 0 bases, and 9 bases had no gene match. CDR1 is DFQATT, CDR2 SNEGSKA, per germline (reference sequence). The CDR3 consists of 19 residues. CDR3 sequence (DNA): TGCAGTGCTAGAGATGGACGGGACAGGGTGGGCTCCTATAATTCACCCCTCCACTTT. This encodes CSARDGRDRVGSYNSPLHF.

Ten or more counts support this clonotype. The chain carries TRBV20-1 and TRBJ2-7, with TRBD2 matching over 12 bases. V lost 1 base, J lost 1 base, and 5 bases stayed unmatched. CDR1 and CDR2 (germline): DFQATT, SNEGSKA (reference sequence). This CDR3 contains 16 residues. The CDR3 sequence: CSARGGLAGRSYEQYF. CDR3 sequence (DNA): TGCAGTGCTAGAGGAGGACTAGCGGGGCGTTCCTACGAGCAGTACTTC.

Many counts were recorded for this clonotype. The chain employs TRBV20-1 and TRBJ2-7; tentative D call: TRBD2 (7 bases). Trimming pared 3 bases from V and 2 bases from J, leaving 11 bases between. Germline assignment: CDR1 DFQATT and CDR2 SNEGSKA (reference sequence). The CDR3 has 13 residues. The CDR3 sequence: CSARRGGPYEQYF. CDR3 DNA sequence: TGCAGTGCTAGGAGGGGGGGCCCCTACGAGCAGTACTTC.

This clonotype was detected ten times or more. The chain employs TRBV7-2 and TRBJ1-2, with D unresolved. In germline, CDR1 is SGHTA, CDR2 FQGNSA. The CDR3 has 14 amino acids. V shed 3 bases and J shed 7 bases, with 15 bases lying between them. The CDR3 reads CASSFGSDLGGYTF. The DNA for the CDR3 is TGTGCCAGCAGCTTCGGCAGTGACCTCGGTGGCTACACCTTC.

The sample holds many counts of this clonotype. The chain links TRBV9 to TRBJ2-5; 11 bases match TRBD1. Germline V gene sequence: CDR1 SGDLS, CDR2 YYNGEE. The trim removed 2 bases at V and 5 bases at J, leaving 11 bases unmatched. The CDR3 has 17 residues. CDR3 nucleotide sequence: TGTGCCAGCAGCGTGTTGGCCGGGACAGGGGGGCAGGAGACCCAGTACTTC. This encodes CASSVLAGTGGQETQYF.

This clonotype was counted at least ten times. The rearrangement links TRBV14 to TRBJ1-1, with D unclear. Trimming took off 1 base at V and 0 bases at J, with 12 bases between the two ends. The CDR3 length is 16 residues. Germline V CDR1 and CDR2: SGHDN, FVKESK. The CDR3 bases are TGTGCCAGCAGCCAAGGAGGCGGCCGTATGAACACTGAAGCTTTCTTT. It specifies CASSQGGGRMNTEAFF.

There are many counts of this clonotype. This rearrangement joins TRBV7-2 to TRBJ2-2; D gene ambiguous. The CDR3 contains 15 residues. V lost 4 bases, J lost 5 bases, and 14 bases lay in between. Germline V gives CDR1 SGHTA, CDR2 FQGNSA. CDR3 amino acids: CASSSGGSRTGELFF. CDR3 sequence (DNA): TGTGCCAGCAGCTCGGGCGGTTCCCGAACCGGGGAGCTGTTTTTT.

Ten or more counts support this clonotype. The V gene is TRBV29-1, the J gene TRBJ1-2; D is ambiguous. The CDR3 is 11 residues long. V was clipped by 7 bases and J by 3 bases, with 9 bases between them. CDR1 is SQVTM and CDR2 is ANQGSEA in the germline V gene. CDR3 DNA: TGCAGCGGCGGGCTAGACTATGGCTACACCTTC. Protein product: CSGGLDYGYTF.

This clonotype has at least ten counts. The chain is built from TRBV27 and TRBJ2-1; D is possibly TRBD1 or TRBD2 (5 bases each). The CDR3 contains 13 residues. Germline-derived CDR1 and CDR2 are MNHEY and SMNVEV (reference sequence). Trimming took 2 bases from V and 5 from J, leaving 7 bases between them. Here the CDR3 DNA reads TGTGCCAGCAGTTTAGGGACGCACAATGAGCAGTTCTTC. Protein sequence: CASSLGTHNEQFF.

Ten or more counts support this clonotype. The chain uses TRBV20-1 and TRBJ2-7; tentatively, D is TRBD2 (5 bases). Deletions cut 4 bases from V and 1 base from J, with 17 bases between. This CDR3 spans 15 amino acids. CDR1 and CDR2 (germline): DFQATT, SNEGSKA (reference sequence). The DNA of the CDR3 is TGCAGTGCTATCGAGGGCGGACTGGTATCCTACGAGCAGTACTTC. This translates into CSAIEGGLVSYEQYF.

Many counts were recorded for this clonotype. This rearrangement joins TRBV25-1 to TRBJ2-7, with TRBD1 matching over 8 bases. This CDR3 is built from 14 residues. Germline values: CDR1 MGHDK, CDR2 SYGVNS. The J segment lost 7 bases and the V segment lost 3 bases, leaving 8 bases of the junction unmatched. The CDR3 DNA sequence: TGTGCCAGCAGTGATTCCCGACAGGGGTGGGAGCAGTACTTC. Its translation is CASSDSRQGWEQYF.

This clonotype was counted at least ten times. The chain carries TRBV12-3 or TRBV12-4 and TRBJ2-1; the match to TRBD2 covers 10 bases. The CDR3 has 15 residues. Trimming took 7 bases from V and 4 from J; bases not matched to a gene: 7. Here the CDR3 reads CASIPLAGVYNEQFF. CDR3 DNA sequence: TGTGCCAGCATCCCCCTAGCGGGGGTATACAATGAGCAGTTCTTC.

The chain recombines TRBV28 with TRBJ1-1; TRBD1 matches 11 bases. Germline V CDR1 and CDR2: MDHEN, SYDVKM. The ends lost 3 bases at V and 10 bases at J; junction bases unmatched: 7. CDR3 length: 14 residues. The DNA of the CDR3 is TGTGCCAGCAGTTTCGCAGGACAGGGGGCAGGAGCTTTCTTT. This gives the protein CASSFAGQGAGAFF.

The CDR3 DNA reads as TGTGCCAGCAGCTTGGCGGGGACTGCAGAGACCCAGTACTTC. Its translation: CASSLAGTAETQYF. The chain couples TRBV5-6 to TRBJ2-5; a weak D match, TRBD2 (6 bases). Germline assignment: CDR1 SGHDT and CDR2 YYEEEE. The CDR3 contains 14 residues. V dropped 0 bases and J dropped 4 bases, with 10 bases sitting between them.